This T cell receptor (beta chain) appears in the sequencing data of a study of blood T cell repertoires in COVID-19. Study summary: From the United States, Italy and Spain came samples of acute and convalescent COVID-19. PBMCs, B-cell-depleted T cells, or T cells provided the cDNA or gDNA that made up the material.

V dropped 4 bases and J dropped 1 base, with 11 bases sitting between them. The CDR3 extends over 14 amino acids. Germline V gene sequence: CDR1 SGHRS, CDR2 YFSETQ. Source study methods: For nucleated cells, counts were estimated from reference gene primer amplification. Profiled with immunoSEQ multiplex PCR; TCRdb holds only in-frame clones, not every one. V and J calls and clone size are copied from that table; D and trimming were computed from the DNA. Of 200,000 to 250,000 clones in the sample, 80% to 90% were seen once. Sequences were obtained from peripheral blood. The TCR comes from a woman older than 75 with active or convalescent COVID-19. The gene calls are TRBV5-1 and TRBJ2-5, with a possible D match to TRBD2 (5 bases). The CDR3 reads CASSDLAGQETQYF. DNA for the CDR3: TGCGCCAGCAGCGATTTGGCGGGCCAAGAGACCCAGTACTTC.